This T cell receptor beta chain comes out of a study of monozygotic twins with inflammatory bowel disease (dated by TCRdb to 2018 to 2020). In the study overall: A total of roughly 28 monozygotic twin pairs were included in the full study, comprising nine German pairs (four IBD-concordant, five IBD-discordant) and 19 IBD-discordant Danish pairs. Disease-associated traits were sought mainly through comparisons between IBD patients and their genetically identical healthy co-twins within discordant pairs. Each individual had, on average, about 151 000 unique TCRalpha sequences and 181 000 unique TCRbeta sequences available for analysis. Overall study results and their limits: Distinction between different T cell subtypes could not be achieved in the analysis. IBD patients had lower TCRbeta repertoire diversity, measured by the inverse Simpson index, than their healthy co-twins. Repertoire similarity did not differ between concordant and discordant twins, which could be due to limited statistical power. The results gave no support for a single strong signal or clonotype linked to IBD. Background noise and inter-individual variability may have been introduced into the repertoires by the differing immunosuppressive treatments among patients. IBD patients shared fewer clonotypes with other individuals than healthy twins did, most markedly in patients showing signs of disease activity.

Comment on this clonotype: The antigen it recognizes is unknown.

From each donor, a 2.5 ml peripheral blood sample was drawn into PAXgene tubes and stored at -80 degrees C. Total RNA was isolated from whole blood with the PAXgene blood miRNA kit on an automated QIAcube, without T cell sorting. Peripheral blood from monozygotic twin pairs, either concordant or discordant for inflammatory bowel disease, underwent deep TCRalpha and TCRbeta repertoire profiling that used unique molecular barcoding. Smoking habits were recorded for all twin pairs, and each individual was classified as a current, former or never smoker. Libraries were prepared through 5' RACE. For each TCR library, 3,500 to 4,500 ng of total RNA was used. For each sample, cDNA synthesis was carried out in eight separate reactions using SMARTScribe reverse transcriptase. During cDNA synthesis, unique molecular identifiers containing a 6-nucleotide sample barcode were introduced by template switching. TCRalpha and TCRbeta cDNA was amplified in two nested PCRs of about 17 and 10 cycles, and bead purification was carried out after each PCR. Before amplification, cDNA was treated with uracil DNA-glycosylase and purified using the QIAquick PCR purification kit. In the second PCR, Illumina TruSeq-compatible adapters and sample-specific barcodes were added. TapeStation and Qubit were used to check library quality and concentration, and 4 to 6 ng of each library went into the pool. Sequencing of the pooled libraries was done on an Illumina HiSeq2500 single-index Rapid Run using custom sequencing primers and 2 x 100 bp reads. As for how the authors treated the data: MiGEC version 1.2.6 was used for UMI-based consensus assembly to correct PCR and sequencing errors. MiXCR version 2.1.1 handled V(D)J alignment, clonotype assembly and CDR3 extraction. Normalisation of gene usage, clonotype sharing and MAIT/NKT TCR abundance was achieved by analysing the top 1000, 10 000 and 20 000 clonotypes per sample. Diversity was computed as the inverse Simpson index with the vegan R package after downsampling to 27 000 UMIs. Paired Mann-Whitney U tests were applied to discordant twin pairs, and Benjamini-Hochberg correction was used for multiple testing. Each CDR3 protein sequence appears as one entry after TCRdb reprocessed the reads, and no DNA is included. What appears here as the V and J calls and clone size reflects TCRdb's work, not the paper's. This specimen's table enumerates about 450,000 distinct CDR3 sequences. 2.4% of the sample goes to the ten largest clones.

The CDR3 spans 15 residues, from the cysteine through the phenylalanine. The DNA is not on file. What was sequenced was blood. The origin of this receptor is a human donor with ulcerative colitis or Crohn's disease, or a healthy co-twin of an affected twin (not recorded which). The chain is assembled from TRBV12-3 or TRBV12-4 and TRBJ2-3; no DNA is available, so the TRBD1 call from TCRdb remains unchecked. This receptor has the CDR3 CASSPDSVSTDTQYF.